These 18 T cell receptor beta chains share one sample of origin, sequenced in a study of metastatic and nonmetastatic thyroid tumors. TCRdb redid the clone calls on the PCR reads using MiXCR. The sample includes more than 13,000 clones, 20% to 30% of them seen just once. Patients underwent thyroid surgery, and none had received any treatment before it. The sequencing sample was made of blood. These receptors came from a female donor with papillary thyroid cancer or a benign thyroid nodule (not recorded which). Some clones in this sample may be carry-over from other donors' samples.

This clone was seen many times. The CDR3 DNA follows: TGTGCCAGCAGTCGCAATAGCGGGAGAGCAGATACGCAGTATTTT. Its translation: CASSRNSGRADTQYF. This chain uses TRBV9 with TRBJ2-3; 9 bases agree with TRBD2. Per germline, CDR1 SGDLS and CDR2 YYNGEE. The CDR3 totals 15 residues. The V segment lost 5 bases and the J segment 4 bases; nucleotides outside the gene matches: 8.

This clone was detected many times. V is TRBV2 and J is TRBJ2-4, with 8 bases matching TRBD2. This CDR3 has 16 amino acids. The V gene end was trimmed by 2 bases and the J gene end by 6 bases; junction bases not matched to a gene: 9. Germline V lookup: CDR1 SNHLY, CDR2 FYNNEI. The CDR3 DNA reads TGTGCCAGCAGTGAACGCGGCGGGAGGACCCGAAACATTCAGTACTTC. Translating it yields CASSERGGRTRNIQYF. The full variable domain, rest sourced from reference TRBV2 and TRBJ2-4, is EPEVTQTPSHQVTQMGQEVILRCVPISNHLYFYWYRQILGQKVEFLVSFYNNEISEKSEIFDDQFSVERPDGSNFTLKIRSTKLEDSAMYFCASSERGGRTRNIQYFGAGTRLSVL.

This clone rates as medium-sized. The chain carries TRBV10-1 and TRBJ2-2, with 7 bases matching TRBD1. Germline V lookup: CDR1 WNHNN, CDR2 SYGVQD (reference sequence). The V gene end was trimmed by 3 bases and the J gene end by 4 bases; junction bases not matched to a gene: 2. The CDR3 runs 14 residues. The DNA for the CDR3 is TGCGCCAGCAGTGAAAACAGGGGCACCGGGGAGCTGTTTTTT. It is translated as CASSENRGTGELFF.

This clone was counted many times. The rearrangement uses TRBV30 and TRBJ1-1; 9 nucleotides agree with TRBD1. With V trimmed by 1 base and J by 3 bases, 12 bases remained unmatched. Germline CDR1 is GTSNPN and CDR2 is SVGIG (reference sequence). The CDR3 totals 17 residues. CDR3 sequence reads: CAWSGLLRDRDDTEAFF. The DNA for the CDR3 is TGTGCCTGGAGTGGATTGCTACGGGACAGGGATGACACTGAAGCTTTCTTT.

This clone was counted ten times or more. The chain combines TRBV6-6 with TRBJ2-5, with 12 bases lining up with TRBD2. The CDR3 has 18 residues. V gave up 0 bases and J gave up 2 bases; unmatched junction bases: 7. The V gene's germline CDR1 is MNHNY and CDR2 SVGAGI (reference sequence). The DNA of the CDR3 is TGTGCCAGCAGTTACTCGACCAGGACTAGCGGGGCTCAAGAGACCCAGTACTTC. It is translated as CASSYSTRTSGAQETQYF.

As regards this clone: This may stem from a read error, because a much larger clone lies one nucleotide away. The CDR3 bases are TGTGCCAGCAGTGGACTAGCAGTAAGATCACCGGGGGAGCTGTTTTTT. Translation: CASSGLAVRSPGELFF. The chain uses TRBV27 and TRBJ2-2; TRBD2 matches 8 bases. Germline CDR1 reads MNHEY; CDR2 reads SMNVEV (reference sequence). J gave up 8 bases and V 5 bases, and 13 bases lay outside the gene matches. The CDR3 loop spans 16 amino acids.

In its sample, this clone ranks as medium-sized (0.01 to 0.1%). The V and J genes are TRBV6-1 and TRBJ2-3; perhaps D is TRBD1 or TRBD2 (6 bases each). The germline gives CDR1 MNHNS, CDR2 SASEGT. Between the trimmed V and J ends, which lost 2 bases and 0 bases, there was a span of 9 bases. This CDR3 contains 15 residues. In DNA, the CDR3 is TGTGCCAGCAGTGAACGGGGGCGAAGCACAGATACGCAGTATTTT. This sequence encodes CASSERGRSTDTQYF.

This clone was counted at least ten times. The chain uses TRBV7-3 and TRBJ2-1, with 7 bases matching TRBD2. The junction had 0 bases not matched to a gene; V was cut back by 3 bases and J by 4 bases. Germline V gives CDR1 SGHTA, CDR2 FQGTGA. The CDR3 length is 13 residues. The CDR3 sequence is CASSLGLYNEQFF. For the CDR3, the DNA is TGTGCCAGCAGCTTGGGACTATACAATGAGCAGTTCTTC. Complete variable domain (other parts from reference TRBV7-3 and TRBJ2-1): GAGVSQTPSNKVTEKGKYVELRCDPISGHTALYWYRQSLGQGPEFLIYFQGTGAADDSGLPNDRFFAVRPEGSVSTLKIQRTERGDSAVYLCASSLGLYNEQFFGPGTRLTVL.

The genes are TRBV6-1 and TRBJ2-7; no firm D call. Germline V CDR1 and CDR2: MNHNS, SASEGT. The V end was cut by 6 bases, the J end by 6 bases, with 24 bases between. The CDR3 loop spans 16 amino acids. The CDR3 here is CASSPRPLFERFEQYF. DNA of the CDR3: TGTGCCAGCAGCCCTAGGCCTTTATTCGAAAGATTCGAGCAGTACTTC.

As regards this clone: The junction departs from the called germline gene at one end, perhaps through a read error. The rearrangement links TRBV11-2 to TRBJ1-3; the D gene is possibly TRBD1 (6 bases). The germline gives CDR1 SGHAT, CDR2 FQNNGV. The CDR3 length is 16 residues. DNA for the CDR3: TGTGCCAGCATCTTAGATCGGCGGACAGTGGGTCACACCATATATTTT. Its translation is CASILDRRTVGHTIYF.

The chain carries TRBV11-2 and TRBJ2-3; no firm D call. From germline, CDR1 is SGHAT and CDR2 FQNNGV. The length of the CDR3 is 16 residues. Trimming took off 5 bases at V and 2 bases at J, with 17 bases between the two ends. In nucleotides, the CDR3 is TGTGCCAGCAGCGCCCGTATAAAAGCTATCACAGATACGCAGTATTTT. Amino acids: CASSARIKAITDTQYF.

This clone showed up many times. J is TRBJ2-1 and V is TRBV5-1, with 10 nucleotides matching TRBD1. V was clipped by 4 bases and J by 8 bases; unmatched bases: 9. Looked up from germline, CDR1 is SGHRS and CDR2 is YFSETQ. The CDR3 contains 15 residues. The CDR3 protein is CASSKTGQGLYEQFF. Here the CDR3 DNA reads TGCGCCAGCAGCAAGACGGGACAGGGGCTCTATGAGCAGTTCTTC.

This clone was counted at least ten times. Relative to the germline gene, one junction end is altered; a read error may explain this. This rearrangement joins TRBV7-8 to TRBJ2-3; 10 bases match TRBD2. CDR3 length equals 15 residues. Germline CDR1 and CDR2: SGHVS and FQNEAQ. CDR3 amino acids: CASSLAGEITDTQYF. The CDR3 bases are TGTGCCAGCAGCCTAGCGGGGGAGATCACAGATACGCAGTATTTT.

This clone occurred many times. This chain links TRBV7-8 with TRBJ1-4, with no clear D. Between the trimmed V and J ends, which lost 1 base and 8 bases, there was a span of 14 bases. CDR3 length equals 15 residues. The V gene's germline CDR1 is SGHVS and CDR2 FQNEAQ. The CDR3 DNA follows: TGTGCCAGCAGCTTAGTGCTGGGAGGTGGGGAAAAACTGTTTTTT. Translation gives CASSLVLGGGEKLFF.

This clone was seen at least ten times. V usage is TRBV11-2 and J usage is TRBJ1-1; a possible D gene is TRBD1 (5 bases). The CDR3 sequence is 16 residues long. CDR1 SGHAT and CDR2 FQNNGV come from the germline V gene. Trimming shortened V by 6 bases and J by 7 bases, and 24 bases separated the two germline ends. The CDR3 DNA is TGTGCCAGCAGTCAACCCCCGGGACTGCGAAGGGATGAAGCTTTCTTT. Translation gives CASSQPPGLRRDEAFF.

By proportion, this clone is medium-sized (0.01 to 0.1%). The chain links TRBV19 to TRBJ1-3, with D perhaps matching TRBD1 (5 bases). The germline V gene encodes CDR1 LNHDA and CDR2 SQIVND (reference sequence). This CDR3 has 17 residues. Between the trimmed V and J ends, which lost 5 bases and 0 bases, there was a span of 17 bases. DNA of the CDR3: TGTGCCAGTAGTCCCAGAGAAGGGGCGATCTCTGGAAACACCATATATTTT. Translation gives CASSPREGAISGNTIYF.

In this sample, this clone turned up a few times. The V and J genes are TRBV28 and TRBJ2-6; D is tentatively TRBD1 or TRBD2 (6 bases each). CDR1 and CDR2 from the germline V gene are MDHEN and SYDVKM. V lost 7 bases, J lost 2 bases, and 21 bases lay in between. This CDR3 is 18 amino acids long. The CDR3 DNA is TGTGCCAGCAACCCCCTCGTGGGGGGCGCCCCTGGGGCCAACGTCCTGACTTTC. Protein product: CASNPLVGGAPGANVLTF.

There are many counts of this clone. A read error may account for a junction end that differs from germline. The V call is TRBV3-1, the J call TRBJ2-1, with no clear D. The length of the CDR3 is 11 residues. In germline, CDR1 is LGHDT, CDR2 YNNKEL (reference sequence). The CDR3 coding sequence is TGCGCCACCAAAGATGTCCATGAGCAGTTCTTC. This codes for CATKDVHEQFF.